This T cell receptor (beta chain) was recovered during a study of blood T cell repertoires in COVID-19. The CDR3 consists of 18 residues. V shed 5 bases and J 8 bases; nucleotides not matched to a gene: 21. Germline V gene sequence: CDR1 SGHTA, CDR2 FQGTGA. The protocol was immunoSEQ multiplex PCR, while the TCRdb copy is restricted to in-frame clones and leaves out a portion. The table has 170,000 or so clones, around four fifths seen once. The chain links TRBV7-3 to TRBJ2-1, with TRBD2 matching 7 bases. The sequenced sample consisted of peripheral blood. This clonotype was obtained from a woman aged 40 to 55 with COVID-19, enrolled during active disease. In DNA, the CDR3 is TGTGCCAGCAGCCACATGGGAGGGGCAGCCATTAAAAGGGATGAGCAGTTCTTC. As protein: CASSHMGGAAIKRDEQFF. Together with reference TRBV7-3 and TRBJ2-1, the CDR3 gives the full variable domain: GAGVSQTPSNKVTEKGKYVELRCDPISGHTALYWYRQSLGQGPEFLIYFQGTGAADDSGLPNDRFFAVRPEGSVSTLKIQRTERGDSAVYLCASSHMGGAAIKRDEQFFGPGTRLTVL.